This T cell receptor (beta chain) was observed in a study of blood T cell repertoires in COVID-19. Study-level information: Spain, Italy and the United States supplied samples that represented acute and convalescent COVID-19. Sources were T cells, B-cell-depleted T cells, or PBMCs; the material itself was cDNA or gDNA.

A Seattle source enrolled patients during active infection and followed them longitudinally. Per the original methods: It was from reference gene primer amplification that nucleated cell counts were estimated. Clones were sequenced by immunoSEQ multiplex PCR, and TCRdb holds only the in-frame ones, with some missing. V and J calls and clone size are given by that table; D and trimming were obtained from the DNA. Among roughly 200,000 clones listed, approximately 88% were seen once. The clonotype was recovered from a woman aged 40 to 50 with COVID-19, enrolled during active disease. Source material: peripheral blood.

CDR3 bases: TGTGCCAGCTCAGCACGTAGGGGCTTATCCACAGATACGCAGTATTTT. Protein product: CASSARRGLSTDTQYF. The chain joins TRBV18 to TRBJ2-3; a weak D match, TRBD1 (5 bases). Germline CDR1 reads KGHSH; CDR2 reads LQKENI. The CDR3 runs 16 residues. Trimming took off 5 bases at V and 2 bases at J, with 17 bases between the two ends. The full variable domain, its missing parts supplied by reference TRBV18 and TRBJ2-3, is NAGVMQNPRHLVRRRGQEARLRCSPMKGHSHVYWYRQLPEEGLKFMVYLQKENIIDESGMPKERFSAEFPKEGPSILRIQQVVRGDSAAYFCASSARRGLSTDTQYFGPGTRLTVL.